The present T cell receptor beta chain was sequenced within a study of early T cells in non-severe SARS-CoV-2 infection. This CDR3 region has 14 residues. Between the trimmed V and J ends, which lost 5 bases and 2 bases, there was a span of 13 bases. Per the germline V gene, CDR1 is DFQATT and CDR2 is SNEGSKA (reference sequence). TCRdb independently ran MiXCR on the 5' RACE reads; one entry per CDR3 protein. The sample carries tens of thousands of distinct CDR3 sequences, around 13% recorded once. This TCR derives from an adult who was a healthcare worker with PCR-confirmed SARS-CoV-2 infection or an uninfected control (not recorded which). The source material was whole blood, sampled at baseline. The chain combines TRBV20-1 with TRBJ2-1; TRBD2 is a possible D gene (5 bases). The CDR3 region has the DNA TGCAGTGCTGCCTCGAGGACTGCCTACAATGAGCAGTTCTTC. Its protein product is CSAASRTAYNEQFF.